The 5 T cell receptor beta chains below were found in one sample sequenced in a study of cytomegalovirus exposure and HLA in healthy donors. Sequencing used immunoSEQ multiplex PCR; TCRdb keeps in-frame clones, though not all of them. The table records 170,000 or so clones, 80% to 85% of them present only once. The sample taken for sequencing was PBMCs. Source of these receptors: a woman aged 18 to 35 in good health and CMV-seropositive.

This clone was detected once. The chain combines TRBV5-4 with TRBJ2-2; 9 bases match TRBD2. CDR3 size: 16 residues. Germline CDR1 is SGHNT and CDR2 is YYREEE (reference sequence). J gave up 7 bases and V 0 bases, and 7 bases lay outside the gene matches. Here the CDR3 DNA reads TGTGCCAGCAGCTTGGACGGCGGGGGGGCTGTCGGGGAGCTGTTTTTT. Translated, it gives CASSLDGGGAVGELFF.

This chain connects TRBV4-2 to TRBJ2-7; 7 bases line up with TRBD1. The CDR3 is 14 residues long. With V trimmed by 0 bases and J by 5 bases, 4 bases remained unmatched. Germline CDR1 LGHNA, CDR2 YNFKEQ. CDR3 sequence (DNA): TGTGCCAGCAGCCAAGATGACAGGGACCACGAGCAGTACTTC. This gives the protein CASSQDDRDHEQYF.

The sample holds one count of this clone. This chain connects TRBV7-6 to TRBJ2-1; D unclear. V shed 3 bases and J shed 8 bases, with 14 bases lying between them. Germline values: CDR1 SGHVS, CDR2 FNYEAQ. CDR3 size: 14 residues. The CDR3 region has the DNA TGTGCCAGCAGCTTCAACCTATACCTTGATGAGCAGTTCTTC. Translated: CASSFNLYLDEQFF. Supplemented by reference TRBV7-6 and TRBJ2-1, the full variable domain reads GAGVSQSPRYKVTKRGQDVALRCDPISGHVSLYWYRQALGQGPEFLTYFNYEAQQDKSGLPNDRFSAERPEGSISTLTIQRTEQRDSAMYRCASSFNLYLDEQFFGPGTRLTVL.

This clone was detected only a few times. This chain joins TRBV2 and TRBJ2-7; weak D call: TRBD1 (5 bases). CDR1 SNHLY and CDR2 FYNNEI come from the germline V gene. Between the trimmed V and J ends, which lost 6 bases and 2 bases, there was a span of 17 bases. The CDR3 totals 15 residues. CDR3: CASRLTAIGTYEQYF. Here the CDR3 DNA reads TGTGCCAGCAGGCTGACAGCGATCGGTACCTACGAGCAGTACTTC.

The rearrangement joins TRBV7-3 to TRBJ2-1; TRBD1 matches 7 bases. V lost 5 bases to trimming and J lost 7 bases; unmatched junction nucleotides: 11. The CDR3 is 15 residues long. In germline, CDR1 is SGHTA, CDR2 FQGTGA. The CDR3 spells CASSRRQGERNEQFF. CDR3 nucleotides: TGTGCCAGCAGCCGTCGACAGGGAGAGAGGAATGAGCAGTTCTTC.